This T cell receptor beta chain appears in the sequencing data of a study of shared clonotypes between healthy human individuals. Only in-frame clones appear in the TCRdb table, and some are missing; sequencing was by immunoSEQ multiplex PCR. In the table there are millions of clones, 85% to 95% of which are singletons. On this clone: Other DNA sequences in the sample encode the same CDR3.

The CDR3 has 12 residues. V dropped 6 bases and J dropped 0 bases, with 7 bases sitting between them. CDR1 is SQVTM and CDR2 is ANQGSEA in the germline V gene. Source material: naive CD4+ T cells sorted from blood. Specified subset: CD45RA+ positively selected. The V call is TRBV29-1, the J call TRBJ2-3, with D unclear. The source is a young man in good health. The CDR3 coding sequence is TGCAGCGTAGCTCCTAGCACAGATACGCAGTATTTT. Translated, it gives CSVAPSTDTQYF.